This T cell receptor (beta chain) is drawn from a study of response to subunit inactivated influenza vaccine. Study-wide results and caveats: The study's authors posited that every seasonal influenza vaccination enlists few new T cells.

As for this clonotype: Its antigen is unknown.

Each CDR3 protein gets one entry after TCRdb re-called the RT-PCR reads with MiXCR. The sample holds hundreds of thousands of distinct CDR3 sequences, over 11% seen once. From germline, CDR1 is MDHEN and CDR2 SYDVKM. V gave up 3 bases and J gave up 7 bases; unmatched junction bases: 6. This CDR3 region has 16 residues. The J gene is TRBJ2-2, the V gene TRBV28, with 12 bases aligning to TRBD2. Here the sequenced sample was PBMCs from blood, taken around 14 days before vaccination. This TCR derives from a man aged 45-65 years who received an inactivated influenza vaccine. CDR3 DNA: TGTGCCAGCAGTTTGAGGCTAGCGGGAGGGAACGGGGAGCTGTTTTTT. This encodes CASSLRLAGGNGELFF.